This T cell receptor (beta chain) comes out of a study of cytomegalovirus exposure and HLA in healthy donors. Details on this clone: The antigen remains unidentified.

Study-wide points: The classifier reportedly diagnosed cytomegalovirus status with high specificity and sensitivity.

Per the germline V gene, CDR1 is SGDLS and CDR2 is YYNGEE. The CDR3 length is 16 residues. The V and J ends lost 0 bases and 7 bases, in that order; junction bases with no gene match: 7. PCR used 60 Vbeta primers and 13 Jbeta primers. Measured with immunoSEQ multiplex PCR; TCRdb has only the in-frame clones, and not every one. In the table there are approximately 110,000 clones, 55% to 80% of which are singletons. The TCR comes from a woman younger than 45 in good health and CMV-seronegative. V gene TRBV9 combines with J gene TRBJ1-2; 12 nucleotides match TRBD1. The sequencing sample was made of PBMCs. This CDR3 is CASSVDGTGGVGGYTF. The CDR3 bases are TGTGCCAGCAGCGTAGATGGGACAGGGGGCGTCGGTGGCTACACCTTC.